The source of this TCR beta chain is a study of blood T cell repertoires in COVID-19. Generated by immunoSEQ multiplex PCR, the TCRdb table keeps only in-frame clones and is missing some. The data contain about 88,000 clones, around four fifths of them singletons. Only one count was recorded for this clone. CDR3 length: 14 amino acids. V was clipped by 1 base and J by 7 bases, with 11 bases between them. CDR1 SGHTA and CDR2 FQGNSA come from the germline V gene. Sequencing used peripheral blood. V is TRBV7-2 and J is TRBJ2-4; possible D gene TRBD1, 6 bases. This TCR was sampled from a human donor in a cohort sampled during active COVID-19. In DNA form, the CDR3 reads TGTGCCAGCAGCTTAGAACAGGGAAGGAACATTCAGTACTTC. It translates to CASSLEQGRNIQYF. The variable domain in full, with the rest retrieved from reference TRBV7-2 and TRBJ2-4, is GAGVSQSPSNKVTEKGKDVELRCDPISGHTALYWYRQSLGQGLEFLIYFQGNSAPDKSGLPSDRFSAERTGGSVSTLTIQRTQQEDSAVYLCASSLEQGRNIQYFGAGTRLSVL.